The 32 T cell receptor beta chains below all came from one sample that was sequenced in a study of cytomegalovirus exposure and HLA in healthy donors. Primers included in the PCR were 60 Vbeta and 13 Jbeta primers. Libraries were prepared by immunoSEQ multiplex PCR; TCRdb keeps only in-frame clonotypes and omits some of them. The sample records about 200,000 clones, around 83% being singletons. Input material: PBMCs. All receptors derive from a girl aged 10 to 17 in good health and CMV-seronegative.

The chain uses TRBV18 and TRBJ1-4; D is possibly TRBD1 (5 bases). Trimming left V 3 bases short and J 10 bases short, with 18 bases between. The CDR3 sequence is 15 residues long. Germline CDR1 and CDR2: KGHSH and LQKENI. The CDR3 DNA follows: TGTGCCAGCTCACCTACCACAGGTATTTCAGGAAAACTGTTTTTT. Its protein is CASSPTTGISGKLFF. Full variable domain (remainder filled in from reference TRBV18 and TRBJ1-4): NAGVMQNPRHLVRRRGQEARLRCSPMKGHSHVYWYRQLPEEGLKFMVYLQKENIIDESGMPKERFSAEFPKEGPSILRIQQVVRGDSAAYFCASSPTTGISGKLFFGSGTQLSVL.

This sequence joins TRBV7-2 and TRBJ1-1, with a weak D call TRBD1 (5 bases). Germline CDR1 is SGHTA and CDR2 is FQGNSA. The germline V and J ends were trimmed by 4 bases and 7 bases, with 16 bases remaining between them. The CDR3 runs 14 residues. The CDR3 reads CASSSPDRQFEAFF. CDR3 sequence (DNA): TGTGCCAGCAGCTCTCCAGACCGACAGTTTGAAGCTTTCTTT.

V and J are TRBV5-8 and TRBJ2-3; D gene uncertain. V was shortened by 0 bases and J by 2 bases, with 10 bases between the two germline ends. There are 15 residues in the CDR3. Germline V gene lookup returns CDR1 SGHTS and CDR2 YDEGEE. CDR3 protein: CASSLVGIATDTQYF. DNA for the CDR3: TGTGCCAGCAGCTTGGTAGGCATAGCCACAGATACGCAGTATTTT.

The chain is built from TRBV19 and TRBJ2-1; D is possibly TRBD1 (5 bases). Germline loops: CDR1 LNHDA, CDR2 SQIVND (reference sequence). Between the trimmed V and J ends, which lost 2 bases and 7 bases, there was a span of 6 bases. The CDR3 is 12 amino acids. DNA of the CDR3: TGTGCCAGTAGTATACAGGGAAATGAGCAGTTCTTC. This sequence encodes CASSIQGNEQFF.

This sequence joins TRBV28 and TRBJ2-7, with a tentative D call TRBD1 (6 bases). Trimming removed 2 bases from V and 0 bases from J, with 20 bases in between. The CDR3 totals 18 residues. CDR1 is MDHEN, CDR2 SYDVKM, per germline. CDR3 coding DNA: TGTGCCAGCAGTTTAGGGCCTCCTGGGACACCGGTCTCCTACGAGCAGTACTTC. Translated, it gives CASSLGPPGTPVSYEQYF.

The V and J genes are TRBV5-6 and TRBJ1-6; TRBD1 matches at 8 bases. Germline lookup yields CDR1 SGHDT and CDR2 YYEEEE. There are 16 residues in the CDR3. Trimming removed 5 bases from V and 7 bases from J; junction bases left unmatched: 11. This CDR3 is CASRPTGAPLNSPLHF. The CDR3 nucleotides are TGTGCCAGCAGGCCGACAGGGGCGCCTTTAAATTCACCCCTCCACTTT.

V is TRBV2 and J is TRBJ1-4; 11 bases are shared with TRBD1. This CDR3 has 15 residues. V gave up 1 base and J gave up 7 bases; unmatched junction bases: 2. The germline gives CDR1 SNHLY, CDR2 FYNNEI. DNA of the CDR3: TGTGCCAGCAGTGAAGAGGGACAGGGGGGTGAAAAACTGTTTTTT. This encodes CASSEEGQGGEKLFF.

CDR3: CASSVAGTVGNTIYF. The CDR3 region has the DNA TGTGCCAGCAGCGTAGCCGGGACAGTCGGAAACACCATATATTTT. V gene TRBV9 combines with J gene TRBJ1-3, with 7 bases lining up with TRBD1. Losses at the gene ends were 0 bases for V and 4 bases for J; bases not matched to a gene: 4. The CDR3 totals 15 residues. CDR1 is SGDLS, CDR2 YYNGEE, per germline.

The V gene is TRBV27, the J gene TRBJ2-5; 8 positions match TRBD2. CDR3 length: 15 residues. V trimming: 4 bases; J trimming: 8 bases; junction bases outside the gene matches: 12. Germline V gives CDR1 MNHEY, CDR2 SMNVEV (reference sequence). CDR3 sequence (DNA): TGTGCCAGCAGTTCCCTCGGGGACGGGGGGGACACCCAGTACTTC. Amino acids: CASSSLGDGGDTQYF.

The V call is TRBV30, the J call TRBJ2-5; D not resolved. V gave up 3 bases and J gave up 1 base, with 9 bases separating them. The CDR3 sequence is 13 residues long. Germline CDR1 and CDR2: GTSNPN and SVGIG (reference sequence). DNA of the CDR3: TGTGCCTGGAGCTTAAATCTCCAAGAGACCCAGTACTTC. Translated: CAWSLNLQETQYF.

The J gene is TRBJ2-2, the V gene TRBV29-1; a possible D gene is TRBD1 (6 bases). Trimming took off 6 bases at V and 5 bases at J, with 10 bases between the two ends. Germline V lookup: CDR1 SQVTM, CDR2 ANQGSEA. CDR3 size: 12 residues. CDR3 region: CSVQGRTGELFF. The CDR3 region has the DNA TGCAGCGTACAGGGACGAACCGGGGAGCTGTTTTTT.

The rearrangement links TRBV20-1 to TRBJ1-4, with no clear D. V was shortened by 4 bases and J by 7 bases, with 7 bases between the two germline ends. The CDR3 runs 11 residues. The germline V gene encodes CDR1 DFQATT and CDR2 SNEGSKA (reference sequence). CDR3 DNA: TGCAGTGCTATAATCCTTGAAAAACTGTTTTTT. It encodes CSAIILEKLFF.

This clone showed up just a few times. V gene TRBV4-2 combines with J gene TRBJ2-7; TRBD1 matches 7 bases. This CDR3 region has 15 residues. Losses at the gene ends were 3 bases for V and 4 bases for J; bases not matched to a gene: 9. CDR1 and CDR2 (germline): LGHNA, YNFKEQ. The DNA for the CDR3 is TGTGCCAGCAGCCAGGCCGGGACAGACCAATACGAGCAGTACTTC. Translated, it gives CASSQAGTDQYEQYF.

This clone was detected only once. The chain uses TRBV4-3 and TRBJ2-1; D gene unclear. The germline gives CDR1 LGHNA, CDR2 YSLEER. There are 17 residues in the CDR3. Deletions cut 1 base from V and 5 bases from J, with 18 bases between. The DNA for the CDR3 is TGCGCCAGCAGCCAAGTGCCGGGTAGTCCGTTAAACAATGAGCAGTTCTTC. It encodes CASSQVPGSPLNNEQFF.

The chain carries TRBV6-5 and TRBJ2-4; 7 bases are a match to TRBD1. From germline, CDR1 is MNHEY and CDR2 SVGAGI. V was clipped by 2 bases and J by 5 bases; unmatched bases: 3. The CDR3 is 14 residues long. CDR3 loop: CASSYRDRENIQYF. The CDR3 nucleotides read TGTGCCAGCAGTTACCGGGACAGAGAAAACATTCAGTACTTC.

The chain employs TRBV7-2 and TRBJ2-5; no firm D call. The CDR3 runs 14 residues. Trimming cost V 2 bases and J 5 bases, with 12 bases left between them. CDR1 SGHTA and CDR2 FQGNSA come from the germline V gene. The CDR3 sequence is CASSLTPAAETQYF. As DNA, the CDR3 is TGTGCCAGCAGCTTAACCCCCGCCGCGGAGACCCAGTACTTC.

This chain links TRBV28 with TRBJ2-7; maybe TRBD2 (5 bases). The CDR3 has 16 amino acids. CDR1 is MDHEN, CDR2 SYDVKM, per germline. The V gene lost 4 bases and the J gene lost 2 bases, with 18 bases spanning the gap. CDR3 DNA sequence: TGTGCCAGCAGTTCCGGGGAGTTGGGTTTCGCCTACGAGCAGTACTTC. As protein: CASSSGELGFAYEQYF.

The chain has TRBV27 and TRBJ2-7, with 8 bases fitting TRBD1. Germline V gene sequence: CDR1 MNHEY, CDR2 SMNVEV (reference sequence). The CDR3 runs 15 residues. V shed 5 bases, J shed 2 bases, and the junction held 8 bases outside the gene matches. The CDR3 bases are TGTGCCAGCAGTACCTCAGGGGGCCCCGCCTACGAGCAGTACTTC. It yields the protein CASSTSGGPAYEQYF.

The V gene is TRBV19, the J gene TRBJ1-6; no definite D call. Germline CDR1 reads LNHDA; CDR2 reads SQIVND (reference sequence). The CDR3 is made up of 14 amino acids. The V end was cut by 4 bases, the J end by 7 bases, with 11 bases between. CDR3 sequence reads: CASSTPGVNSPLHF. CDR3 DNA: TGTGCCAGTAGTACCCCCGGAGTAAATTCACCCCTCCACTTT.

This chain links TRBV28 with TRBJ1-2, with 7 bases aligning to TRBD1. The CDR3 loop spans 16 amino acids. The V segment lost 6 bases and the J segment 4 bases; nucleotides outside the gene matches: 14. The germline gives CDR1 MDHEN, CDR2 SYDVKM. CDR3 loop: CASSPSGTEFPYGYTF. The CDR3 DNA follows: TGTGCCAGCAGCCCCTCCGGGACAGAGTTCCCCTATGGCTACACCTTC.

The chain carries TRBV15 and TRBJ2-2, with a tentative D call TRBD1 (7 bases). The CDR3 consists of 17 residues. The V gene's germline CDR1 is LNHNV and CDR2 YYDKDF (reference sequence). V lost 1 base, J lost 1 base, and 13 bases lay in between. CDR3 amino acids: CATSRAGGTLNTGELFF. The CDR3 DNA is TGTGCCACCAGCAGAGCAGGGGGGACCCTGAACACCGGGGAGCTGTTTTTT.

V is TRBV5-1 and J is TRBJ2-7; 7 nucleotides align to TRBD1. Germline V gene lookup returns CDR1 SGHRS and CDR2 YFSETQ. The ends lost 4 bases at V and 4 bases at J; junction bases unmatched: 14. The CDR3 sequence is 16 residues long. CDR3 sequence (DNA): TGCGCCAGCAGCAGGGGCCGACAGGGCGGTCGGTACGAGCAGTACTTC. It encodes CASSRGRQGGRYEQYF.

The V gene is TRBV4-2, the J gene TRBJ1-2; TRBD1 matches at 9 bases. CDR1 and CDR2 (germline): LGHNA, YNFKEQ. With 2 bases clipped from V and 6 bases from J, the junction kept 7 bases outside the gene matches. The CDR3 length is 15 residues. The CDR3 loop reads CASSQKVQGANGYTF. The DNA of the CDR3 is TGTGCCAGCAGCCAAAAAGTACAGGGGGCAAATGGCTACACCTTC.

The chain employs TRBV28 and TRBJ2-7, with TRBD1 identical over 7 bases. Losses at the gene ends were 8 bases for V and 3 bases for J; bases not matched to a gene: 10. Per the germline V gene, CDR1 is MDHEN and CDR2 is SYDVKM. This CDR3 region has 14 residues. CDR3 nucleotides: TGTGCCAGCGGGTTCCCGGGACAGAACTACGAGCAGTACTTC. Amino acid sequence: CASGFPGQNYEQYF.

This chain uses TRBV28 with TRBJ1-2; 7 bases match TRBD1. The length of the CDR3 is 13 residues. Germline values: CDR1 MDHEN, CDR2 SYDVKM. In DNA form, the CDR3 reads TGTCGAGCAGGGGGGAGTGGAAACTATGGCTACACCTTC. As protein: CRAGGSGNYGYTF.

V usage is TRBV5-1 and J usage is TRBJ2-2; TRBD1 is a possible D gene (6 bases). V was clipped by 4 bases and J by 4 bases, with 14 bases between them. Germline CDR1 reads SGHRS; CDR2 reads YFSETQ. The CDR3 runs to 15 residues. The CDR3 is CASSPDSLRTGELFF. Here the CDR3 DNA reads TGCGCCAGCAGCCCGGACAGCCTCCGCACCGGGGAGCTGTTTTTT.

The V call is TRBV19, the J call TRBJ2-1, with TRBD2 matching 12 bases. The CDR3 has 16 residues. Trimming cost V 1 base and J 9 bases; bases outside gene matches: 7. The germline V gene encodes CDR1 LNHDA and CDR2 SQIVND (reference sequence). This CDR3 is CASSIVGSSGRVEQFF. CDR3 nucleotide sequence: TGTGCCAGTAGTATAGTTGGGTCTAGCGGGAGGGTTGAGCAGTTCTTC. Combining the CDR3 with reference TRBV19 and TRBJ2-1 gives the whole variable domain DGGITQSPKYLFRKEGQNVTLSCEQNLNHDAMYWYRQDPGQGLRLIYYSQIVNDFQKGDIAEGYSVSREKKESFPLTVTSAQKNPTAFYLCASSIVGSSGRVEQFFGPGTRLTVL.

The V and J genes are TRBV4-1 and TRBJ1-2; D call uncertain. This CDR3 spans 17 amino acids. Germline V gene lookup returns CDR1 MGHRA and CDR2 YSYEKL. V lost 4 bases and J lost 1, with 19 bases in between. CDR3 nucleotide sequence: TGCGCCAGCAGCCCCCTCGCGGCGTCGGAAGTTAACTATGGCTACACCTTC. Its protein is CASSPLAASEVNYGYTF.

This CDR3 is CASSKERGGWNEQFF. In DNA form, the CDR3 reads TGTGCCAGCAGCAAAGAGCGGGGGGGTTGGAATGAGCAGTTCTTC. V and J are TRBV7-7 and TRBJ2-1; 10 bases fit TRBD2. The CDR3 spans 15 residues. Germline-derived CDR1 and CDR2 are SSHAT and FNYEAQ (reference sequence). J gave up 7 bases and V 5 bases, and 8 bases lay outside the gene matches.

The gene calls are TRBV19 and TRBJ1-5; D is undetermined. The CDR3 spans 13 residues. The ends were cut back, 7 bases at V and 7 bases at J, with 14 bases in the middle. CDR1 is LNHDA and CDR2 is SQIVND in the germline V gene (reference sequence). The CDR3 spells CASNKEDIQPQHF. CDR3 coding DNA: TGTGCCAGTAACAAGGAGGATATCCAGCCCCAGCATTTT.

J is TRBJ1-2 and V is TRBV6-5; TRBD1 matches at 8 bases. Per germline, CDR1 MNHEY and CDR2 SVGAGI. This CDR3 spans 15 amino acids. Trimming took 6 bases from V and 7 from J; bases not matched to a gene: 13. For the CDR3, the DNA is TGTGCCAGCAGAACCCTTCAGGGGGCAAGTTTTGGCTACACCTTC. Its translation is CASRTLQGASFGYTF.

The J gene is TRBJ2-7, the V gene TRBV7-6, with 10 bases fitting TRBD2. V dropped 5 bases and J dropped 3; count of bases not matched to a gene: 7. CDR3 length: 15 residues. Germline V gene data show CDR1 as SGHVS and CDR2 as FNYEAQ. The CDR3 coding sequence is TGTGCCAGCAGCCACCCAACTAGCGGGATCTACGAGCAGTACTTC. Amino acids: CASSHPTSGIYEQYF.